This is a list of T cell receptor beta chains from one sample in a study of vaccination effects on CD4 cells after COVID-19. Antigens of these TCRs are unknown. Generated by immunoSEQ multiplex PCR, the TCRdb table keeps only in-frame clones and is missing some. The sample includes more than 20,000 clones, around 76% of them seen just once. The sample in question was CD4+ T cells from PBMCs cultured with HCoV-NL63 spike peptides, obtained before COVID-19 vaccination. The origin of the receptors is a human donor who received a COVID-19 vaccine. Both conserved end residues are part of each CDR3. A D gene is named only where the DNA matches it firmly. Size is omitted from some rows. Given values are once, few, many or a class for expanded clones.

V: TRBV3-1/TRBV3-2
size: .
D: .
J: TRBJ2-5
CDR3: CASLLGGEETQYF
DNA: TGTGCCAGCCTTTTAGGGGGGGAAGAGACCCAGTACTTC

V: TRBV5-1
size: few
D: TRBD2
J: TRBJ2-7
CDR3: CASSFRTGGSNEQYF
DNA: TGCGCCAGCAGCTTTAGGACGGGAGGTAGCAACGAGCAGTACTTC

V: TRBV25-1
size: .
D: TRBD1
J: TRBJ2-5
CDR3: CASSAHLRQGQETQYF
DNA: TGTGCCAGCAGTGCCCACCTCCGACAGGGTCAAGAGACCCAGTACTTC

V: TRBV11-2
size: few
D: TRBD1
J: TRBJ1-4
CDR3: CASSLDRGSEKLFF
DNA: TGTGCCAGCAGCTTAGACAGGGGGAGCGAAAAACTGTTTTTT

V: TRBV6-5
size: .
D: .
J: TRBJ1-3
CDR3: CASSYEWSSGNTIYF
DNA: TGTGCCAGCAGTTACGAATGGAGCTCTGGAAACACCATATATTTT

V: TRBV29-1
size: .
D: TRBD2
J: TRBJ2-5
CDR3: CSGAGGGDETQYF
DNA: TGCAGCGGTGCCGGGGGAGGGGACGAGACCCAGTACTTC

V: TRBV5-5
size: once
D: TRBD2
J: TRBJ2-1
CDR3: CASSLAGGSGSSYNEQFF
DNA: TGTGCCAGCAGCTTGGCCGGTGGTAGCGGGAGCTCCTACAATGAGCAGTTCTTC

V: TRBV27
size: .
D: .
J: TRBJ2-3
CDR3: CASSPGGSLNTQYF
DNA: TGTGCCAGCAGCCCGGGGGGCTCCCTGAATACGCAGTATTTT

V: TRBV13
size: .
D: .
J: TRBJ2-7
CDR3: CASSLRGTVSYEQYF
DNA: TGTGCCAGCAGCTTAAGAGGGACCGTCTCCTACGAGCAGTACTTC

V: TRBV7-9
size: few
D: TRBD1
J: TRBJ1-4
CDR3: CASSLVGLGQGEKLFF
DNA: TGTGCCAGCAGCTTAGTAGGGCTCGGACAGGGAGAAAAACTGTTTTTT

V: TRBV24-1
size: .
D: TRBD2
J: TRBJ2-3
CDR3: CATSEGRTSGSDTQYF
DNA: TGTGCCACCAGTGAGGGAAGGACTAGCGGGTCCGATACGCAGTATTTT

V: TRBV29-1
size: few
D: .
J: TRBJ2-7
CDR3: CSVEEGRGRSYEQYF
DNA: TGCAGCGTTGAAGAGGGGAGGGGGCGAAGCTACGAGCAGTACTTC

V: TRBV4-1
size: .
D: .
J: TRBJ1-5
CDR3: CASSQVWPGQNQPQHF
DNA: TGCGCCAGCAGCCAAGTTTGGCCGGGTCAGAATCAGCCCCAGCATTTT

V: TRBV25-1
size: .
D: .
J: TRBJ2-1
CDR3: CASSEYNEQFF
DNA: TGTGCCAGCAGTGAATATAATGAGCAGTTCTTC

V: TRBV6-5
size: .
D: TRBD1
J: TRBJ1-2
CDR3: CASRATGEGYTF
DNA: TGTGCCAGCAGGGCGACAGGGGAAGGCTACACCTTC

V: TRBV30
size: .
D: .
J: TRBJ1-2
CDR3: CAWRVREGGYGYTF
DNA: TGTGCCTGGAGAGTCCGTGAAGGGGGGTATGGCTACACCTTC

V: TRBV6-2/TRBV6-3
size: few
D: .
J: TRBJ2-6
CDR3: CASSPIGRGGTGANVLTF
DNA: TGTGCCAGCAGTCCCATCGGGCGTGGGGGTACCGGGGCCAACGTCCTGACTTTC

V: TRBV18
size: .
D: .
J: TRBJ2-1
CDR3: CASSYSVSSYNEQFF
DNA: TGTGCCAGCTCATACAGTGTTAGCTCCTACAATGAGCAGTTCTTC

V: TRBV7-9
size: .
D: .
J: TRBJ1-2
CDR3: CASSLMLGGPPTF
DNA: TGTGCCAGCAGCTTAATGCTTGGCGGACCTCCTACCTTC

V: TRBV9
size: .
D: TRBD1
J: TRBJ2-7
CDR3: CASSVEGTGSYEQYF
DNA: TGTGCCAGCAGCGTAGAAGGGACAGGTTCCTACGAGCAGTACTTC

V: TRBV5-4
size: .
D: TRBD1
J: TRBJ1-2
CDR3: CASSWDRVGYGYTF
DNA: TGTGCCAGCAGCTGGGACAGGGTCGGCTATGGCTACACCTTC

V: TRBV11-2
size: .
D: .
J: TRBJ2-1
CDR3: CASSFRTPAGTGYNEQFF
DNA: TGTGCCAGCAGCTTCCGGACGCCCGCGGGTACGGGGTACAATGAGCAGTTCTTC

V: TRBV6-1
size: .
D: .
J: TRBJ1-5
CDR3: CASSEQGSNQPQHF
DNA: TGTGCCAGCAGTGAACAGGGTAGCAATCAGCCCCAGCATTTT

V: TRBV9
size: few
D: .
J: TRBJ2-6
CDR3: CASSVGMDSGANVLTF
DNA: TGTGCCAGCAGCGTAGGAATGGACTCTGGGGCCAACGTCCTGACTTTC

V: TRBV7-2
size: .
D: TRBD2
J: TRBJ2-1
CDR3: CASSLVASGFGNEQFF
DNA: TGTGCCAGCAGCTTAGTGGCTAGCGGGTTTGGGAATGAGCAGTTCTTC

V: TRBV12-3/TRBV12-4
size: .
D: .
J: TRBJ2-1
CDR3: CASSLGSYNEQFF
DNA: TGTGCCAGCAGTTTAGGATCCTACAATGAGCAGTTCTTC

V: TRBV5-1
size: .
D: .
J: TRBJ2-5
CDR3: CASSLEGRQETQYF
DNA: TGCGCCAGCAGCTTGGAAGGCAGACAAGAGACCCAGTACTTC

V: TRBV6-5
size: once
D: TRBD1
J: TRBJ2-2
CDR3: CASSYRTGEPGELFF
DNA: TGTGCCAGCAGTTACCGGACAGGGGAGCCCGGGGAGCTGTTTTTT

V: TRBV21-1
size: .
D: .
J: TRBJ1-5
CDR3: CASSKCTCRCRQPQHF
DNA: TGTGCCAGCAGCAAATGTACATGTCGCTGTCGTCAGCCCCAGCATTTT

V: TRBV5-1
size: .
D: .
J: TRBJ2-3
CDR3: CASSGGTDTQYF
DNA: TGCGCCAGCAGCGGGGGCACAGATACGCAGTATTTT

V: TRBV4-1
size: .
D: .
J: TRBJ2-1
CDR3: CASSQDKRSGTFVRNEQFF
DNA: TGCGCCAGCAGCCAAGATAAACGTTCCGGGACATTTGTTAGGAATGAGCAGTTCTTC

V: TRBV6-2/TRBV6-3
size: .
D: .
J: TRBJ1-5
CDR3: CASSYSSRNQPQHF
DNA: TGTGCCAGCAGTTACTCGAGCCGTAATCAGCCCCAGCATTTT

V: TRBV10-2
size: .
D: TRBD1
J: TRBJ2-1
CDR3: CASRSSGTGFYNEQFF
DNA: TGCGCCAGCAGAAGTTCCGGGACAGGGTTTTACAATGAGCAGTTCTTC

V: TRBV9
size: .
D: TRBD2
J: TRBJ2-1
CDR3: CASSVRGGLYNEQFF
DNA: TGTGCCAGCAGCGTACGGGGGGGCCTCTACAATGAGCAGTTCTTC

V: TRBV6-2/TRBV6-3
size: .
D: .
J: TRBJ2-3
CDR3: CASSFPDSTDTQYF
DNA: TGTGCCAGCAGCTTCCCTGACTCCACAGATACGCAGTATTTT

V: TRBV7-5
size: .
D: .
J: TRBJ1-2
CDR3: CASSGHTTGGYTF
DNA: TGTGCCAGCTCCGGACACACCACAGGTGGCTACACCTTC

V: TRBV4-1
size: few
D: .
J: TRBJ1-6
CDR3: CASSQDRRAYNSPLHF
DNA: TGCGCCAGCAGCCAAGACCGTAGGGCTTATAATTCACCCCTCCACTTT

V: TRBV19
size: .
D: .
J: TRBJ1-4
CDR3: CASSRRGRAALNEKLFF
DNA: TGTGCCAGTAGTAGGAGGGGCAGGGCCGCTCTTAATGAAAAACTGTTTTTT

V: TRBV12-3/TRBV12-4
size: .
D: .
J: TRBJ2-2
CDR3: CASSVNTGELFF
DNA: TGTGCCAGCAGTGTGAACACCGGGGAGCTGTTTTTT

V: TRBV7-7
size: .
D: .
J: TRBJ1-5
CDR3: CASSLAVDQPQHF
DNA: TGTGCCAGCAGCTTAGCGGTTGATCAGCCCCAGCATTTT

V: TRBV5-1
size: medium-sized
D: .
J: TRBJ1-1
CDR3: CASSRGEGDTEAFF
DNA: TGCGCCAGCAGCCGGGGCGAGGGGGACACTGAAGCTTTCTTT